Reported below is one T cell receptor (beta chain). Per germline, CDR1 MDHEN and CDR2 SYDVKM. J gave up 4 bases and V 4 bases, and 8 bases lay outside the gene matches. This CDR3 comprises 16 residues. This record belongs to a study of shared clonotypes between healthy human individuals. Clones were read by immunoSEQ multiplex PCR, and TCRdb kept only the in-frame ones, dropping some. The data show about 2.4 million clones, more than 85% seen once. This clonotype was sampled from a man between 18 and 35 years old in good health. Some clones in this sample may be carry-over from other donors' samples. The chain carries TRBV28 and TRBJ2-2; 8 bases are shared with TRBD2. The sequencing input was naive CD4+ T cells from PBMCs. Subset here: CD45RA+ positively selected. Here the CDR3 reads CASSSERETGTGELFF. The CDR3 DNA sequence: TGTGCCAGCAGTTCTGAGCGGGAGACTGGCACCGGGGAGCTGTTTTTT.